Included here is one T cell receptor beta chain sequence, with context. The antigen remains undetermined. This sample is part of a study of cytomegalovirus exposure and HLA in healthy donors. Whole-study findings and limits: A later analysis showed HLA-associated TCR beta chains outstripping equally common others in clonal expansion. Links to common viral pathogens appeared, in a later analysis, for several of the most significant clusters. There were reportedly fewer N-insertions in an Asian-associated ancestry cluster than the roughly 680-donor mean, in a later analysis.

PCR amplification relied on 60 Vbeta primers (plus 13 Jbeta primers). Assay: immunoSEQ multiplex PCR; the TCRdb copy retains only in-frame clones and omits some. The sample consists of 140,000 to 150,000 clones, around three quarters of them appearing once. CDR3 length: 15 residues. Germline CDR1 is SGDLS and CDR2 is YYNGEE. V was clipped by 4 bases and J by 5 bases; unmatched bases: 4. Sequencing was carried out using PBMCs. The rearrangement uses TRBV9 and TRBJ1-6; 9 bases fit TRBD1. The clonotype originates from a woman aged 40 to 50 in good health and CMV-seropositive. The CDR3 is CASSSRTGDNSPLHF. The CDR3 DNA reads TGTGCCAGCAGCTCCCGGACAGGGGATAATTCACCCCTCCACTTT.